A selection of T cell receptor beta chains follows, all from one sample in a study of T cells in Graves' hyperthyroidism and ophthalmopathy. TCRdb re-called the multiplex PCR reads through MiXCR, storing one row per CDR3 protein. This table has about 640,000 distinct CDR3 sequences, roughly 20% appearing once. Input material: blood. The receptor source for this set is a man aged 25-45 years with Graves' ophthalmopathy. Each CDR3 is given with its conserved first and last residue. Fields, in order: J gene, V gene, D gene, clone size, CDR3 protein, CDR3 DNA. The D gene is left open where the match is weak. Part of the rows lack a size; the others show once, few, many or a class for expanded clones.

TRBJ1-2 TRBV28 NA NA CASMGNYGYTF TGTGCCAGCATGGGGAACTATGGCTACACCTTC
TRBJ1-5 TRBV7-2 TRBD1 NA CASSLKEGRGLQPQHF TGTGCCAGCAGCTTAAAAGAGGGCAGGGGGCTTCAGCCCCAGCATTTT
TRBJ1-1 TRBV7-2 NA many CASSYRRRGEAFF TGTGCCAGCAGCTATAGGAGGAGGGGTGAAGCTTTCTTT
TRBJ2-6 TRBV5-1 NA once CASSFGSPSGANVLTF TGCGCCAGCAGCTTTGGAAGTCCCTCTGGGGCCAACGTCCTGACTTTC
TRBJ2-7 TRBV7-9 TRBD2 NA CASSGGGLAGPGTFSYEQYF TGTGCCAGCAGCGGGGGGGGACTAGCGGGCCCGGGGACTTTCTCCTACGAGCAGTACTTC
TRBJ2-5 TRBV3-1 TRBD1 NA CASSSDRGAQTQYF TGTGCCAGCAGCTCGGACAGGGGCGCTCAGACCCAGTACTTC
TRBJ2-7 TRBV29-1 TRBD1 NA CSVAADRGSVSGEQYF TGCAGCGTTGCTGCGGACAGGGGTAGTGTTTCAGGCGAGCAGTACTTC
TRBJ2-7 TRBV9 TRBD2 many CAGPTGTSGYEQYF TGTGCCGGACCTACCGGGACTAGCGGGTACGAGCAGTACTTC
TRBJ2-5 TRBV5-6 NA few CASSRTGDEVTQYF TGTGCCAGCAGCCGTACGGGGGATGAGGTGACCCAGTACTTC
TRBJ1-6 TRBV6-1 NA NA CASSEVGENSPLHF TGTGCCAGCAGTGAAGTCGGGGAAAATTCACCCCTCCACTTT
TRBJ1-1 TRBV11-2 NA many CASSFNLNTEAFF TGTGCCAGCAGCTTCAACTTGAACACTGAAGCTTTCTTT
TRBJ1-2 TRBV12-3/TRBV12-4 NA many CASSLTPVANYGYTF TGTGCCAGCAGTCTTACGCCAGTAGCTAACTATGGCTACACCTTC
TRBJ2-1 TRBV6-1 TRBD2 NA CASSPLPGLGVNEQFF TGTGCCAGCAGCCCCCTACCGGGACTAGGAGTCAATGAGCAGTTCTTC
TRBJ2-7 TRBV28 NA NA CASSLGSLMEVWEQYF TGTGCCAGCAGTTTAGGTAGTCTTATGGAGGTCTGGGAGCAGTACTTC
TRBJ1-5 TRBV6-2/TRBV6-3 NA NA CASSYSGASNQPQHF TGTGCCAGCAGTTACTCAGGGGCGTCCAATCAGCCCCAGCATTTT
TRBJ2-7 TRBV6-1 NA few CASSVGGGGYEQYF TGTGCCAGCAGTGTGGGGGGAGGGGGCTACGAGCAGTACTTC
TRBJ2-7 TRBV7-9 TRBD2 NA CASSTGIASGREYEQYF TGTGCCAGCAGTACGGGGATTGCTAGCGGGAGAGAATACGAGCAGTACTTC
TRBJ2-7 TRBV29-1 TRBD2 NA CSVSFTLAGTYEQYF TGCAGCGTCTCCTTTACTCTAGCGGGAACGTACGAGCAGTACTTC
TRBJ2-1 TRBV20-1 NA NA CSARGNGRGPGDEQFF TGCAGTGCTAGAGGCAATGGGCGAGGGCCAGGCGATGAGCAGTTCTTC
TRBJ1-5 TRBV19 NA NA CASSNREYSNQPQHF TGTGCCAGTAGTAACCGGGAATATAGCAATCAGCCCCAGCATTTT
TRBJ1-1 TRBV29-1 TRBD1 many CSGGTGGMNTEAFF TGCAGCGGAGGGACAGGGGGAATGAACACTGAAGCTTTCTTT
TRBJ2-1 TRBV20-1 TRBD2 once CSARDPPREVF TGCAGTGCTAGAGATCCCCCGCGGGAGGTCTTC
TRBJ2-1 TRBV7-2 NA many CASSLEHGATNEQFF TGTGCCAGCAGCTTAGAGCATGGGGCGACCAATGAGCAGTTCTTC
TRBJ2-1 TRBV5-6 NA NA CASSLALRSSYNEQFF TGTGCCAGCAGCTTGGCTCTCCGGTCCTCCTACAATGAGCAGTTCTTC
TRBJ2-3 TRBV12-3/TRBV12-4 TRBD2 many CASSYGLAGDTQYF TGTGCCAGCAGCTACGGACTAGCCGGGGATACGCAGTATTTT
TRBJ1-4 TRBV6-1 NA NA CASSHIPDSGEKLFF TGTGCCAGCAGTCACATCCCCGATAGTGGTGAAAAACTGTTTTTT
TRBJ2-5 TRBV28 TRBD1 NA CATGGRTGYQETQYF TGTGCCACCGGTGGGCGGACAGGGTACCAAGAGACCCAGTACTTC
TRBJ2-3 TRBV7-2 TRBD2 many CASSLANVWGTTSGTSTDTQYF TGTGCCAGCAGCTTAGCCAATGTGTGGGGGACGACTAGCGGGACTAGCACAGATACGCAGTATTTT
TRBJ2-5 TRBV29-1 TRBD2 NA CSVGRGGGKETQYF TGCAGCGTTGGACGCGGGGGAGGGAAAGAGACCCAGTACTTC
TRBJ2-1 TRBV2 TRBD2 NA CASSQRGLAVNEQFF TGTGCCAGCAGCCAGAGGGGACTAGCGGTTAATGAGCAGTTCTTC
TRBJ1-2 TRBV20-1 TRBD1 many CSAFSTNRGVVGYTF TGCAGTGCCTTTTCAACGAACAGGGGGGTTGTAGGCTACACCTTC
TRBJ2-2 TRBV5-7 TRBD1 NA CASSLARDREEDTGELFF TGTGCCAGCAGCTTGGCCAGGGACAGGGAGGAGGACACCGGGGAGCTGTTTTTT
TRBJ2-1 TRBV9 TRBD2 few CASSVELAGGPSYNEQFF TGTGCCAGCAGCGTAGAACTAGCGGGAGGGCCGTCCTACAATGAGCAGTTCTTC
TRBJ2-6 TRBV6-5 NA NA CASSYGRSGANVLTF TGTGCCAGCAGTTACGGGAGGTCTGGGGCCAACGTCCTGACTTTC
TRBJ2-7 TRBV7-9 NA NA CASSLGGAGELAYEQYF TGTGCCAGCAGCTTAGGTGGGGCAGGGGAGTTAGCCTACGAGCAGTACTTC
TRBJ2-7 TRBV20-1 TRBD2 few CSARVGTRGYEQYF TGCAGTGCTAGAGTGGGGACTAGAGGCTACGAGCAGTACTTC
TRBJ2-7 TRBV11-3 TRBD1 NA CASSPTGERYEQYF TGTGCCAGCAGCCCTACAGGGGAAAGGTACGAGCAGTACTTC
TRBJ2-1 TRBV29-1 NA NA CSVEGQGSNEQFF TGCAGCGTTGAAGGGCAGGGGTCCAATGAGCAGTTCTTC
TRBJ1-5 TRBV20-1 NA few CSALPGGIYSNQPQHF TGCAGTGCCCTCCCGGGAGGAATTTATAGCAATCAGCCCCAGCATTTT
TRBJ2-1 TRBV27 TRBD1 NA CASSRRQGSSYNEQFF TGTGCCAGCAGTAGAAGACAGGGATCCTCCTACAATGAGCAGTTCTTC
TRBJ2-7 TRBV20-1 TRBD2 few CSASISGVPYEQYF TGCAGTGCTAGTATTAGCGGGGTTCCCTACGAGCAGTACTTC
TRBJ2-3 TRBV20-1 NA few CSAPLGGVADTQYF TGCAGTGCTCCCCTCGGGGGAGTGGCAGATACGCAGTATTTT
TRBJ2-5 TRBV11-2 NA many CASSLGFVLWETQYF TGTGCCAGCAGCTTAGGGTTTGTGCTTTGGGAGACCCAGTACTTC
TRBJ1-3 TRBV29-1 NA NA CSVVWTERQEGNTIYF TGCAGCGTTGTGTGGACGGAAAGACAGGAGGGAAACACCATATATTTT
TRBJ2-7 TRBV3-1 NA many CASSQGGQGRYEQYF TGTGCCAGCAGCCAAGGAGGGCAGGGACGATACGAGCAGTACTTC
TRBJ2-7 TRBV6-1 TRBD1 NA CATAGGYEQYF TGTGCCACCGCAGGGGGCTACGAGCAGTACTTC
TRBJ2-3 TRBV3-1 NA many CASSQAEPRPPDTQYF TGTGCCAGCAGCCAAGCGGAACCACGGCCCCCGGATACGCAGTATTTT
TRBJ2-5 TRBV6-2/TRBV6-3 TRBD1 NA CASRGDRRVETQYF TGTGCCAGCAGAGGGGACAGGAGAGTAGAGACCCAGTACTTC
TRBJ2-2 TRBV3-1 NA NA CASSPESSGWAGELFF TGTGCCAGCAGCCCCGAAAGTAGTGGATGGGCCGGGGAGCTGTTTTTT